Reported below is one T cell receptor beta chain. The record originates from a study of control samples from healthy donors and cancer patients. Here immunoSEQ multiplex PCR was the method, and the copy in TCRdb shows in-frame clones only, minus some. The sample records about 94,000 clones, 90% being singletons. V lost 6 bases to trimming and J lost 5 bases; unmatched junction nucleotides: 10. CDR3 length: 14 amino acids. The germline V gene encodes CDR1 WNHNN and CDR2 SYGVQD (reference sequence). The chain couples TRBV10-1 to TRBJ2-7; 7 positions match TRBD1. The sequenced material came from blood. The clonotype comes from a woman aged 18-30 years in good health. CDR3 in amino acids: CASSDRDPMDEQYF. The CDR3 DNA is TGCGCCAGCAGCGACAGGGACCCCATGGACGAGCAGTACTTC.